Sequencing of this T cell receptor (beta chain) was carried out in a study of T-cell reconstitution after alpha-beta-depleted transplantation in children. A TCRbeta library incorporating unique molecular identifiers was prepared. TCRdb reprocessed the PCR reads via MiXCR and lists one record per CDR3 protein. The sample has about 250,000 distinct CDR3 sequences, 20% to 30% seen once; the top ten hold about 5%. Of note for this clonotype: Its antigen remains unidentified.

This CDR3 has 14 amino acids. V shed 7 bases and J shed 2 bases, with 15 bases lying between them. Germline-derived CDR1 and CDR2 are MNHEY and SMNVEV (reference sequence). Study-wide results and caveats: Reportedly, roughly two months post-transplant, alpha-beta T cells arose from several hundred expanded graft clones. A year had passed since transplant, and T-cell counts and diversity by then came mostly from newly produced T cells.

The chain employs TRBV27 and TRBJ2-7; possible D gene TRBD1, 6 bases. The source material was PBMCs, mostly from graft donor cells, sampled 360 days after TCRalphabeta/CD19-depleted stem cell transplant. This TCR was recovered from a female patient under 10 years old who had a stem cell transplant for congenital amegakaryocytic thrombocytopenia, so the T cells may come from the graft donor. Here the CDR3 DNA reads TGTGCCAGCACCCCACAGGGTTTTCCCTACGAGCAGTACTTC. Its translation: CASTPQGFPYEQYF.